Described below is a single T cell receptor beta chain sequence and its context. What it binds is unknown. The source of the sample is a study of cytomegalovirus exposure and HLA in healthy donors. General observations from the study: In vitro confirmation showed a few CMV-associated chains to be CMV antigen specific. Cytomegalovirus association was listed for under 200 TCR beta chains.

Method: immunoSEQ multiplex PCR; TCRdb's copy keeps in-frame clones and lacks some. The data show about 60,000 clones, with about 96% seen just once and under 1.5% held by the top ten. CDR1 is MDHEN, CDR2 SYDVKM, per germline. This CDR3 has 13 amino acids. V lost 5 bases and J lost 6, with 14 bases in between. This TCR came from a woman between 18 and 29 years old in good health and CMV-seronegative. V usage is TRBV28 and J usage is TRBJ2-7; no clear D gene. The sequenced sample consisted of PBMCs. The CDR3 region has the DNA TGTGCCAGCAGTACCCGGGTCCCCCTCGAGCAGTACTTC. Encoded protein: CASSTRVPLEQYF.